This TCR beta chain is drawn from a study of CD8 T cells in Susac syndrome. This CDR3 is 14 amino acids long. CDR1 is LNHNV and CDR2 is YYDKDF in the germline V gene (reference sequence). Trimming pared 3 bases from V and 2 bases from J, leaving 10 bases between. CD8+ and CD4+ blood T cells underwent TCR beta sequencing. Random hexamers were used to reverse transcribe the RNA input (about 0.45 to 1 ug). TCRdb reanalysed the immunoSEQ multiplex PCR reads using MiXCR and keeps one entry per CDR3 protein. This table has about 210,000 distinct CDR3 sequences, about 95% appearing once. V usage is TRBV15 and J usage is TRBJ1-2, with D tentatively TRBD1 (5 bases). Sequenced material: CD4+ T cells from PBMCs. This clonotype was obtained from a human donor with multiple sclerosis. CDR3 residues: CATSSSRQNYGYTF. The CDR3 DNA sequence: TGTGCCACCAGCAGCAGCCGACAGAACTATGGCTACACCTTC.